A single sample is the source of the 14 T cell receptor beta chains below, sequenced in a study of identical twins. TCRdb called the 5' RACE reads again in MiXCR, with one record for every CDR3 protein. The data contain under 300,000 distinct CDR3 sequences, approximately 5.9% of them seen just once; the ten biggest clones take up roughly 14%. This sample also appeared in a second study, on T cells expressing NK-cell markers.

Sequencing used CD8+ T cells sorted from blood. These receptors were taken from a woman between 18 and 30 years old in good health.

This clonotype was recorded many times. The chain has TRBV5-6 and TRBJ1-2; tentatively, D is TRBD1 (5 bases). Germline CDR1 reads SGHDT; CDR2 reads YYEEEE. CDR3 length equals 15 residues. The V gene lost 5 bases and the J gene lost 2 bases, with 16 bases spanning the gap. CDR3 DNA: TGTGCCAGCAGAGTGGAGGGGACGGACAACTATGGCTACACCTTC. Amino acids: CASRVEGTDNYGYTF.

Ten or more counts support this clonotype. The genes are TRBV12-3 or TRBV12-4 and TRBJ1-1; the D is unclear. Trimming removed 6 bases from V and 5 bases from J, with 13 bases in between. The CDR3 covers 13 residues. The CDR3 is CASSQIVGTEAFF. The CDR3 DNA sequence: TGTGCCAGCAGCCAAATCGTGGGGACTGAAGCTTTCTTT.

This clonotype was seen more than once but under ten times. The V gene is TRBV7-9, the J gene TRBJ2-7; D is unresolved. The V end was cut by 4 bases, the J end by 2 bases, with 12 bases between. Germline V gives CDR1 SEHNR, CDR2 FQNEAQ (reference sequence). The CDR3 is 14 residues long. Here the CDR3 DNA reads TGTGCCAGCAGCTCCCAATCGGCCACCTACGAGCAGTACTTC. It is translated as CASSSQSATYEQYF.

This rearrangement joins TRBV7-9 to TRBJ1-2; D is possibly TRBD1 (5 bases). Deletions cut 3 bases from V and 3 bases from J, with 20 bases between. The germline V gene has CDR1 SEHNR and CDR2 FQNEAQ (reference sequence). The CDR3 spans 17 residues. Here the CDR3 reads CASSFGTSISRYYGYTF. For the CDR3, the DNA is TGTGCCAGCAGCTTTGGGACTTCTATCTCGAGGTACTATGGCTACACCTTC.

This clonotype was observed a few times. V usage is TRBV7-2 and J usage is TRBJ2-7; D not resolved. Germline loops: CDR1 SGHTA, CDR2 FQGNSA. Trimming stripped 5 bases from V and 1 base from J, with 15 bases between. This CDR3 contains 15 residues. The CDR3 region is CASSPLARQSYEQYF. CDR3 DNA: TGTGCCAGCAGCCCCCTGGCCCGGCAGTCCTACGAGCAGTACTTC.

Only a few counts were recorded for this clonotype. The V gene is TRBV5-6, the J gene TRBJ1-4; D is uncertain. Per the germline V gene, CDR1 is SGHDT and CDR2 is YYEEEE. This CDR3 comprises 12 residues. Trimming removed 4 bases at V and 8 bases at J, with 9 bases between. CDR3 protein: CASSLRPEKLFF. CDR3 DNA sequence: TGTGCCAGCAGCCTGCGGCCCGAAAAACTGTTTTTT.

There are a few counts of this clonotype. The chain couples TRBV18 to TRBJ2-5; D gene ambiguous. The CDR3 is made up of 14 amino acids. Trimming stripped 4 bases from V and 0 bases from J, with 9 bases between. Germline V gene data show CDR1 as KGHSH and CDR2 as LQKENI. CDR3 sequence reads: CASSRAPYQETQYF. DNA of the CDR3: TGTGCCAGCTCACGAGCCCCGTACCAAGAGACCCAGTACTTC.

The sample holds many counts of this clonotype. The V gene is TRBV12-3 or TRBV12-4, the J gene TRBJ2-5; D possibly corresponds to TRBD2 (6 bases). Deletions cut 6 bases from V and 4 bases from J, with 9 bases between. This CDR3 comprises 12 residues. The chain's CDR3 is CASSPLAETQYF. CDR3 sequence (DNA): TGTGCCAGCAGCCCACTAGCAGAGACCCAGTACTTC.

This clonotype was recorded a few times. The V gene is TRBV29-1, the J gene TRBJ2-7, with 11 bases matching TRBD1. J was trimmed by 6 bases and V by 6 bases; bases with no gene match: 7. CDR3 length equals 13 residues. The germline V gene encodes CDR1 SQVTM and CDR2 ANQGSEA. The CDR3 here is CSVWTGGSFEQYF. CDR3 bases: TGCAGCGTCTGGACAGGGGGCTCGTTCGAGCAGTACTTC.

This clonotype was recorded many times. V is TRBV4-3 and J is TRBJ1-3; D remains unclear. Trimming pared 1 base from V and 4 bases from J, leaving 8 bases between. Germline loops: CDR1 LGHNA, CDR2 YSLEER. The CDR3 is 14 amino acids. CDR3 amino acids: CASSQVGEGNTIYF. The CDR3 DNA reads TGCGCCAGCAGCCAAGTCGGGGAGGGAAACACCATATATTTT.

The chain recombines TRBV6-4 with TRBJ2-2, with D perhaps assigned TRBD1 or TRBD2 (5 bases each). The germline gives CDR1 MRHNA, CDR2 SNTAGT. The V and J ends lost 0 bases and 2 bases respectively, with 7 bases between them. This CDR3 is built from 15 residues. The CDR3: CASSDSRDNTGELFF. CDR3 sequence (DNA): TGTGCCAGCAGTGACTCACGGGACAACACCGGGGAGCTGTTTTTT.

The rearrangement joins TRBV12-3 or TRBV12-4 to TRBJ1-5; D call uncertain. This CDR3 comprises 16 residues. V lost 7 bases and J lost 5, with 21 bases in between. CDR3 residues: CASTVVGKVGDQPQHF. In nucleotides, the CDR3 is TGTGCCAGCACCGTGGTGGGGAAGGTGGGCGATCAGCCCCAGCATTTT.

This chain's CDR3 is CASSQGSRDYEQYF. The CDR3 DNA is TGTGCCAGCAGCCAAGGTAGTCGGGACTACGAGCAGTACTTC. This chain links TRBV4-2 with TRBJ2-7; D is possibly TRBD2 (5 bases). V was shortened by 1 base and J by 3 bases, with 10 bases between the two germline ends. CDR3 length: 14 amino acids. Germline loops: CDR1 LGHNA, CDR2 YNFKEQ.

The chain couples TRBV5-1 to TRBJ2-1, with 7 bases fitting TRBD2. Germline V lookup: CDR1 SGHRS, CDR2 YFSETQ. The CDR3 is made up of 15 amino acids. Germline trimming cut 3 bases from V and 6 bases from J; bases unmatched to any gene: 9. The CDR3, as DNA: TGCGCCAGCAGCTGGAACTGGGGGGGGGGCAATGAGCAGTTCTTC. Translation gives CASSWNWGGGNEQFF.